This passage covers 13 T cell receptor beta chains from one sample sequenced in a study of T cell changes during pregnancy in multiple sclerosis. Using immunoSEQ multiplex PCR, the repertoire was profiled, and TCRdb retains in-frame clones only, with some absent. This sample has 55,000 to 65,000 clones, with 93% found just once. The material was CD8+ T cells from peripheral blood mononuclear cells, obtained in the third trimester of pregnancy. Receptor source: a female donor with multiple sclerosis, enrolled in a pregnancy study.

CDR3 residues: CASSQVGTREQYF. The CDR3 DNA is TGCGCCAGCAGCCAAGTTGGGACTAGAGAGCAGTACTTC. The chain employs TRBV4-1 and TRBJ2-7; 8 nucleotides agree with TRBD2. V dropped 1 base and J dropped 7; count of bases not matched to a gene: 3. CDR1 is MGHRA and CDR2 is YSYEKL in the germline V gene. CDR3 length: 13 residues.

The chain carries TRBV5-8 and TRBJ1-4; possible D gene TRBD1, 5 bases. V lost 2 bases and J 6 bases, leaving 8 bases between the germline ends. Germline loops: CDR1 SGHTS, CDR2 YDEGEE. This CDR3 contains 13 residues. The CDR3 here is CASSFPGYEKLFF. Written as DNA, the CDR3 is TGTGCCAGCAGCTTCCCAGGGTATGAAAAACTGTTTTTT.

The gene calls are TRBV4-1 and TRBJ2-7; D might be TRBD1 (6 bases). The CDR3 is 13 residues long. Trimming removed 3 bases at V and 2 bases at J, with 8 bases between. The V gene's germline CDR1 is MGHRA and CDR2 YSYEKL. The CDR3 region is CASSHRGTYEQYF. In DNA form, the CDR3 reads TGCGCCAGCAGCCACAGGGGCACCTACGAGCAGTACTTC.

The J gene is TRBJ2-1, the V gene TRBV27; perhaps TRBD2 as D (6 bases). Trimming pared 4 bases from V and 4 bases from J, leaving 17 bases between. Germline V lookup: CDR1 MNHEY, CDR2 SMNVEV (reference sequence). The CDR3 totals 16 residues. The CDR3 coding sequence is TGTGCCAGCAGTTCCCCGACTAGAAGTGGGTACAATGAGCAGTTCTTC. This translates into CASSSPTRSGYNEQFF.

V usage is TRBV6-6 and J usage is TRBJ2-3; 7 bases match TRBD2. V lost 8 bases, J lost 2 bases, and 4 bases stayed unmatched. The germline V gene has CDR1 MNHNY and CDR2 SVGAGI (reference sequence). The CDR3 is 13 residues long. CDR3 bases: TGTGCCAGCCAGGGACTACTCACAGATACGCAGTATTTT. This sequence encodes CASQGLLTDTQYF.

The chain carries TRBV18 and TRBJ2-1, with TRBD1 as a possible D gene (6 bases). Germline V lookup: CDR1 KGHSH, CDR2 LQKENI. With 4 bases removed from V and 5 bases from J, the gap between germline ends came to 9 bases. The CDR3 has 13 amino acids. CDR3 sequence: CASSLQGNNEQFF. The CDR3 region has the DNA TGTGCCAGCTCACTACAGGGCAACAATGAGCAGTTCTTC.

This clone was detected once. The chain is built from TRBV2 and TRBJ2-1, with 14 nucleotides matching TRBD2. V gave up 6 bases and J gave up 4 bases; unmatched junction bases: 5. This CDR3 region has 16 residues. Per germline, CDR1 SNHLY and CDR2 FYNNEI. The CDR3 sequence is CASSGLAGGAYNEQFF. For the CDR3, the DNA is TGTGCCAGCAGCGGACTAGCGGGAGGTGCTTACAATGAGCAGTTCTTC.

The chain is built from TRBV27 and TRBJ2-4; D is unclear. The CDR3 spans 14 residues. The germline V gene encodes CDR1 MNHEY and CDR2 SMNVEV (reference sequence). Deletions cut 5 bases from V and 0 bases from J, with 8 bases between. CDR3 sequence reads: CASSAKLAKNIQYF. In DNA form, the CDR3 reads TGTGCCAGCAGTGCAAAACTAGCCAAAAACATTCAGTACTTC.

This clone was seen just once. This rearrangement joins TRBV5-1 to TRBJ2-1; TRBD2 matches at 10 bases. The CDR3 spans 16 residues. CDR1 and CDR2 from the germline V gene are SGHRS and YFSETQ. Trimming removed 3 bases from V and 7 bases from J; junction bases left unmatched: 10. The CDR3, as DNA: TGCGCCAGCAGCTATGTACTAGCGGGACGCGCGAATGAGCAGTTCTTC. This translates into CASSYVLAGRANEQFF.

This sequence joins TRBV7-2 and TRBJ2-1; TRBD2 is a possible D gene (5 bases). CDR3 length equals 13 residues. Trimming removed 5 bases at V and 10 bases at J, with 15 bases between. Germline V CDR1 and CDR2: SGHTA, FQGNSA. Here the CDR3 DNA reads TGTGCCAGCAGCCCACTAGACCCGGTGGAGCAGTTCTTC. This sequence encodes CASSPLDPVEQFF. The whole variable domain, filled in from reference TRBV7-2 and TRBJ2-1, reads GAGVSQSPSNKVTEKGKDVELRCDPISGHTALYWYRQSLGQGLEFLIYFQGNSAPDKSGLPSDRFSAERTGGSVSTLTIQRTQQEDSAVYLCASSPLDPVEQFFGPGTRLTVL.

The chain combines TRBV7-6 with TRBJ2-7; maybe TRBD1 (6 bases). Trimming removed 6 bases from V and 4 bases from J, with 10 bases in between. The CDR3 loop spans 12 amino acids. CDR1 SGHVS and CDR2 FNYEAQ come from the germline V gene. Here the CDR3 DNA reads TGTGCCAGCAGATTTCAGGGGTACGAGCAGTACTTC. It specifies CASRFQGYEQYF.

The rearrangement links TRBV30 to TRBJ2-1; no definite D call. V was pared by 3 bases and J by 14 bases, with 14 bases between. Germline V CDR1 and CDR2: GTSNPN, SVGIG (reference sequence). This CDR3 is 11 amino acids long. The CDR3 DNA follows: TGTGCCTGGAGCGGAGAAGAGTCTGAGTTCTTC. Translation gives CAWSGEESEFF.

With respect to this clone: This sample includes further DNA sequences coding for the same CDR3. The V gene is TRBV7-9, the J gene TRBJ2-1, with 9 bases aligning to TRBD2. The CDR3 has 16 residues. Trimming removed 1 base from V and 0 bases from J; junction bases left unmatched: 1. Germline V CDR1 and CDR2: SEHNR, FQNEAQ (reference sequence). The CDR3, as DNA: TGTGCCAGCAGCTTAGGCGGGAGGGGCTCCTACAATGAGCAGTTCTTC. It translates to CASSLGGRGSYNEQFF.